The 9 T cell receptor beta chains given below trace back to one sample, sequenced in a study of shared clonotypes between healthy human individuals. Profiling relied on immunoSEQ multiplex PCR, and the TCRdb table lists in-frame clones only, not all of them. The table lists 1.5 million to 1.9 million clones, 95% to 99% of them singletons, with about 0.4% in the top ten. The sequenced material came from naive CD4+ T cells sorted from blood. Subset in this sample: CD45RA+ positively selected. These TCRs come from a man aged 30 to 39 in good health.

This CDR3 is CSVAGTSGPTDTQYF. In nucleotides, the CDR3 is TGCAGCGTCGCTGGGACTAGCGGCCCCACAGATACGCAGTATTTT. The chain carries TRBV29-1 and TRBJ2-3; 11 positions agree with TRBD2. V was clipped by 6 bases and J by 2 bases; unmatched bases: 7. The CDR3 has 15 residues. Per germline, CDR1 SQVTM and CDR2 ANQGSEA.

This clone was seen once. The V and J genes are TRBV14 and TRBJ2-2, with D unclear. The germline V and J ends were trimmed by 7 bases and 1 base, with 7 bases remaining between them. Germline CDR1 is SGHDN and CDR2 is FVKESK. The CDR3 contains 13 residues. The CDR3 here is CASTSQNTGELFF. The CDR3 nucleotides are TGTGCCAGCACTAGTCAGAACACCGGGGAGCTGTTTTTT.

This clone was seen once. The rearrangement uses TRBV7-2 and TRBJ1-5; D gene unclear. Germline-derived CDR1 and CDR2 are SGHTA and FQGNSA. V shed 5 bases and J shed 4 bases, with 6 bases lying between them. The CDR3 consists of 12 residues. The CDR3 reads CASSTENQPQHF. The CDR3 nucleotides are TGTGCCAGCAGCACAGAGAATCAGCCCCAGCATTTT. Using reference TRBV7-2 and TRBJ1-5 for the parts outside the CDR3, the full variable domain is GAGVSQSPSNKVTEKGKDVELRCDPISGHTALYWYRQSLGQGLEFLIYFQGNSAPDKSGLPSDRFSAERTGGSVSTLTIQRTQQEDSAVYLCASSTENQPQHFGDGTRLSIL.

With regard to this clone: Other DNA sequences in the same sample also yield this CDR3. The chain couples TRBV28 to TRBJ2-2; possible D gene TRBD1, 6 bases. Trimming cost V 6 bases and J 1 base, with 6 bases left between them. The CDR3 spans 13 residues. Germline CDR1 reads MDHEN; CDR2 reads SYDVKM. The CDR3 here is CASRTGNTGELFF. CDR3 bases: TGTGCCAGCAGGACAGGGAACACCGGGGAGCTGTTTTTT.

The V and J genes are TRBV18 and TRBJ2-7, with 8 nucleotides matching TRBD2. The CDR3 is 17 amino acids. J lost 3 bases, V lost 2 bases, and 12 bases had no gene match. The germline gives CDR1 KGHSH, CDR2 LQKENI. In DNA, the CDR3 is TGTGCCAGCTCACCAGTTAGCGGGGCCCATCCTCTCTACGAGCAGTACTTC. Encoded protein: CASSPVSGAHPLYEQYF.

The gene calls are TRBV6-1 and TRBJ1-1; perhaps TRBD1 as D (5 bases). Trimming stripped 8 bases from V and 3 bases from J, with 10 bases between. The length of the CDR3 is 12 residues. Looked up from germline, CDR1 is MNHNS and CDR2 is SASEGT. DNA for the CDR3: TGTGCCAGCGCATTAGGGGACACTGAAGCTTTCTTT. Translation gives CASALGDTEAFF.

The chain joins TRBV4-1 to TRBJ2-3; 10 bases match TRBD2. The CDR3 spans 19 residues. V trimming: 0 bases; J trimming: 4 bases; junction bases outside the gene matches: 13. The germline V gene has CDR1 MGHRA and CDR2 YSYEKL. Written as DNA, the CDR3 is TGCGCCAGCAGCCAAGATCTTCGGCTAGCGGGAGAGGATGCAGATACGCAGTATTTT. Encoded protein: CASSQDLRLAGEDADTQYF.

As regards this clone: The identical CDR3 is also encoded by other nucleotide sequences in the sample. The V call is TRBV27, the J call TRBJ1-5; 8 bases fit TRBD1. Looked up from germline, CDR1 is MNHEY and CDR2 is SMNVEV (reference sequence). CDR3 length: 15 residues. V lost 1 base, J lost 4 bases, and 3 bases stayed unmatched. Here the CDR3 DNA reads TGTGCCAGCAGTTTATTGACAGGGGTTAATCAGCCCCAGCATTTT. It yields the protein CASSLLTGVNQPQHF.

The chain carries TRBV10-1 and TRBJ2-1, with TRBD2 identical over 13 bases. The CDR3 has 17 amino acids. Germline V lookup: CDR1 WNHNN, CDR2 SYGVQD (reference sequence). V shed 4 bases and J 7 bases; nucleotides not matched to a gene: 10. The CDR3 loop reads CASSGTSGSQIANEQFF. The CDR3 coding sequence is TGCGCCAGCAGTGGGACTAGCGGGAGCCAAATTGCTAATGAGCAGTTCTTC.